This TCR beta chain was observed in a study of identical twins. CDR1 and CDR2 (germline): DFQATT, SNEGSKA (reference sequence). V dropped 5 bases and J dropped 5 bases, with 8 bases sitting between them. This CDR3 has 11 residues. TCRdb passed the 5' RACE reads through MiXCR, listing each CDR3 protein once. The table has some 560,000 distinct CDR3 sequences, 9.6% seen once. This same sample was also taken into another study, of yellow fever vaccine responses in identical twins.

Input material: PBMCs. This receptor was identified in a woman between 18 and 30 years old in good health. The rearrangement joins TRBV20-1 to TRBJ2-3; D not certain. The CDR3 spells CSAPGVDTQYF. The DNA of the CDR3 is TGCAGTGCTCCTGGGGTAGATACGCAGTATTTT.